The 4 T cell receptor beta chains reported below all come from one sample, sequenced in a study of breast tumors, draining lymph nodes, adjacent tissues. MiXCR, applied by TCRdb to the multiplex PCR reads, yields one record per CDR3 protein. The sample yields 20,000 to 25,000 distinct CDR3 sequences, 68% seen once. The sequenced material came from tumor-adjacent breast tissue. These receptor sequences come from a female donor with breast cancer. Some clones in this sample may be carry-over from other donors' samples.

The chain employs TRBV11-2 and TRBJ2-7; the D gene could be TRBD1 or TRBD2 (5 bases each). The CDR3 runs 12 residues. CDR1 SGHAT and CDR2 FQNNGV come from the germline V gene. V was trimmed by 3 bases and J by 6 bases, leaving 9 bases between them. CDR3 coding DNA: TGTGCCAGCAGCTTGAGGGGCGGCGAGCAGTACTTC. Encoded protein: CASSLRGGEQYF.

This clonotype was seen more than once but under ten times. This chain joins TRBV6-1 and TRBJ1-5, with TRBD1 identical over 8 bases. The CDR3 is made up of 15 amino acids. The trim removed 4 bases at V and 2 bases at J, leaving 4 bases unmatched. Germline assignment: CDR1 MNHNS and CDR2 SASEGT. The CDR3 here is CASSGQGARNQPQHF. The CDR3 nucleotides are TGTGCCAGCAGTGGGCAGGGGGCGCGCAATCAGCCCCAGCATTTT.

As for this clonotype: The final CDR3 position lacks the conserved phenylalanine or tryptophan, pointing to a likely read error. The CDR3: CAGSPDRGQVYGYTL. The CDR3 bases are TGTGCCGGCTCACCAGACAGGGGGCAAGTCTATGGCTACACCCTC. J is TRBJ1-2 and V is TRBV18; TRBD1 matches 10 bases. Germline V lookup: CDR1 KGHSH, CDR2 LQKENI. The CDR3 is made up of 15 amino acids.

By share, this clonotype ranks as medium-sized. The chain links TRBV2 to TRBJ2-7; no firm D call. Looked up from germline, CDR1 is SNHLY and CDR2 is FYNNEI. There are 12 residues in the CDR3. The germline V and J ends were trimmed by 5 bases and 1 base, with 6 bases remaining between them. DNA of the CDR3: TGTGCCAGCAGTAAAGAGTCCTACGAGCAGTACTTC. Its translation: CASSKESYEQYF.